This paragraph covers one T cell receptor beta chain sequence. CDR3 length: 13 amino acids. Trimming took 5 bases from V and 4 from J, leaving 11 bases between them. Germline CDR1 is SGHTA and CDR2 is FQGNSA. The entry originates in a study of regulatory T cells in long-lasting Graves disease. Overall study: Newly diagnosed Graves' patients took antithyroid drugs under 3 months.

Arm-PCR of CDR3 regions and iRepertoire HTBI primers were the basis on which TCR beta libraries were built. In TCRdb, the multiplex PCR reads were re-called with MiXCR into one record per CDR3 protein. The table has hundreds of thousands of distinct CDR3 sequences, roughly 15% seen once. Documented time point: newly diagnosed GD, antithyroid drugs for less than 3 months. The TCR library was made from RNA extracted from PBMCs. The same sample was also used in a study of T cells in Graves' hyperthyroidism and ophthalmopathy. According to that study: Lactation, pregnancy, other autoimmune disease or uncontrolled infection excluded patients. An initial round of RT-PCR targeting the TCR CDR3 relied on the HTBI primer set. The blood repertoire included most of the expanded thyroid clonotypes above 0.001.

The TCR sequence derives from a woman aged 30 to 39 with Graves disease. The chain uses TRBV7-2 and TRBJ1-2; D not certain. The sample was peripheral blood mononuclear cells (PBMCs), taken at new diagnosis, from a patient treated with antithyroid drugs. CDR3 sequence reads: CASSSSVLYGYTF. The CDR3 DNA sequence: TGTGCCAGCAGCAGCAGCGTTCTCTATGGCTACACCTTC.